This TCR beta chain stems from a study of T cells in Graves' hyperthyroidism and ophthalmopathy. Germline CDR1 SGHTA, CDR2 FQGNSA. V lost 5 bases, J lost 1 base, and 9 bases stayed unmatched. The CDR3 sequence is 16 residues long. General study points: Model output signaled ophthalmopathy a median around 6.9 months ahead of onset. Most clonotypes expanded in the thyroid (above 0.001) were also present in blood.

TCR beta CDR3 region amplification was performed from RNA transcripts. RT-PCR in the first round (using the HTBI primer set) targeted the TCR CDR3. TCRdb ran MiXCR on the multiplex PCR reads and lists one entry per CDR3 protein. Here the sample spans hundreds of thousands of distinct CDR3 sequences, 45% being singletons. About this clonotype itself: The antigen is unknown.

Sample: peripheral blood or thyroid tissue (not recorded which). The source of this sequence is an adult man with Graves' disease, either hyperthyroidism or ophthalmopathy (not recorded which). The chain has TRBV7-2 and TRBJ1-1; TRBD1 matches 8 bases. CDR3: CASSPRTGSANTEAFF. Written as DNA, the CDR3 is TGTGCCAGCAGCCCGCGGACAGGGTCGGCGAACACTGAAGCTTTCTTT.